The T cell receptor (beta chain) under discussion was sequenced for a study of shared clonotypes between healthy human individuals. Germline V gene sequence: CDR1 MNHEY, CDR2 SMNVEV (reference sequence). J lost 1 base, V lost 6 bases, and 6 bases had no gene match. The CDR3 consists of 16 residues. Here immunoSEQ multiplex PCR was the method, and the copy in TCRdb shows in-frame clones only, minus some. Among some 480,000 clones, around 80% were seen once, and the ten largest hold approximately 12%. The chain uses TRBV27 and TRBJ2-7; 13 bases fit TRBD2. The receptor was derived from a woman aged 40 to 50 in good health. Some clones in this sample may be carry-over from other donors' samples. Input material: PBMCs. CDR3 amino acids: CASSRTSGSGSYEQYF. The CDR3 nucleotides are TGTGCCAGCAGCCGGACTAGCGGGAGTGGGTCCTACGAGCAGTACTTC.